Shown below are 14 T cell receptor beta chains from a single sample sequenced in a study of cytomegalovirus exposure and HLA in healthy donors. Only in-frame clones appear in the TCRdb table, and some are missing; sequencing was by immunoSEQ multiplex PCR. The data contain some 64,000 clones, around 97% of them seen just once; the ten biggest clones take up around 1.5%. Sequencing was carried out using PBMCs. These receptors were taken from a woman between 18 and 30 years old in good health and CMV-seropositive.

The rearrangement joins TRBV11-2 to TRBJ2-4; a weak D match, TRBD1 (5 bases). V shed 5 bases and J shed 0 bases, with 8 bases lying between them. Germline V gives CDR1 SGHAT, CDR2 FQNNGV. There are 14 residues in the CDR3. The CDR3 sequence: CASSTGIAKNIQYF. CDR3 DNA: TGTGCCAGCAGCACAGGAATAGCCAAAAACATTCAGTACTTC.

The V and J genes are TRBV6-1 and TRBJ1-5, with no clear D. Germline V gives CDR1 MNHNS, CDR2 SASEGT. Deletions cut 2 bases from V and 0 bases from J, with 11 bases between. This CDR3 contains 16 residues. The CDR3 coding sequence is TGTGCCAGCAGTGAATTGGCCCTCCATAGCAATCAGCCCCAGCATTTT. Translated: CASSELALHSNQPQHF.

The chain uses TRBV6-5 and TRBJ2-5; 7 nucleotides agree with TRBD1. CDR1 and CDR2 from the germline V gene are MNHEY and SVGAGI. The V gene end was trimmed by 6 bases and the J gene end by 3 bases; junction bases not matched to a gene: 10. This CDR3 spans 15 amino acids. The CDR3 is CASSPTTGTEETQYF. The CDR3 bases are TGTGCCAGCAGCCCAACTACCGGGACAGAAGAGACCCAGTACTTC.

This chain links TRBV15 with TRBJ2-5, with D uncertain. The CDR3 runs to 15 residues. The germline V gene has CDR1 LNHNV and CDR2 YYDKDF (reference sequence). Trimming left V 0 bases short and J 4 bases short, with 12 bases between. CDR3 sequence reads: CATSRDLVTSETQYF. The CDR3 DNA is TGTGCCACCAGCAGAGATCTGGTGACTTCAGAGACCCAGTACTTC. Together with reference TRBV15 and TRBJ2-5, the CDR3 gives the full variable domain: DAMVIQNPRYQVTQFGKPVTLSCSQTLNHNVMYWYQQKSSQAPKLLFHYYDKDFNNEADTPDNFQSRRPNTSFCFLDIRSPGLGDTAMYLCATSRDLVTSETQYFGPGTRLLVL.

The rearrangement uses TRBV15 and TRBJ2-5, with TRBD1 matching 9 bases. V dropped 0 bases and J dropped 4; count of bases not matched to a gene: 6. The CDR3 extends over 16 amino acids. Germline V gene sequence: CDR1 LNHNV, CDR2 YYDKDF (reference sequence). The CDR3 coding sequence is TGTGCCACCAGCAGAGACGGGACAGGGCGAGGAGAGACCCAGTACTTC. As protein: CATSRDGTGRGETQYF.

The J gene is TRBJ2-5, the V gene TRBV29-1; no firm D call. V was cut by 4 bases and J by 2 bases, with 5 bases left in between. The CDR3 has 11 amino acids. Germline-derived CDR1 and CDR2 are SQVTM and ANQGSEA. The CDR3 region is CSVATQETQYF. CDR3 in DNA: TGCAGCGTTGCCACTCAAGAGACCCAGTACTTC.

The chain uses TRBV11-2 and TRBJ1-2; D unclear. Germline-derived CDR1 and CDR2 are SGHAT and FQNNGV. The CDR3 spans 16 residues. V lost 3 bases and J lost 3, with 17 bases in between. The CDR3 spells CASSFPPGLGDYGYTF. In DNA, the CDR3 is TGTGCCAGCAGCTTTCCGCCGGGTTTGGGTGACTATGGCTACACCTTC. Complete variable domain (other parts from reference TRBV11-2 and TRBJ1-2): EAGVAQSPRYKIIEKRQSVAFWCNPISGHATLYWYQQILGQGPKLLIQFQNNGVVDDSQLPKDRFSAERLKGVDSTLKIQPAKLEDSAVYLCASSFPPGLGDYGYTFGSGTRLTVV.

This rearrangement joins TRBV10-3 to TRBJ2-4; 8 bases match TRBD1. Looked up from germline, CDR1 is ENHRY and CDR2 is SYGVKD. Unmatched junction bases numbered 9, after V lost 6 bases and J lost 8 bases. CDR3 length: 14 residues. The CDR3 loop is CAIREGQGGDIQYF. In DNA form, the CDR3 reads TGTGCCATCAGGGAAGGACAGGGTGGAGACATTCAGTACTTC.

The J gene is TRBJ2-7, the V gene TRBV7-9, with 12 bases matching TRBD2. V was pared by 6 bases and J by 7 bases, with 10 bases of the junction left unmatched. CDR3 length equals 15 residues. In germline, CDR1 is SEHNR, CDR2 FQNEAQ (reference sequence). This CDR3 reads CASSQLAGGPQEQYF. In nucleotides, the CDR3 is TGTGCCAGCAGTCAGCTAGCGGGAGGGCCACAGGAGCAGTACTTC.

The chain carries TRBV13 and TRBJ2-7, with 8 nucleotides matching TRBD1. This CDR3 has 14 residues. Germline V gene lookup returns CDR1 PRHDT and CDR2 FYEKMQ (reference sequence). After removal of 1 base from V and 5 bases from J, the junction contained 4 bases not matched to a gene. The CDR3 loop is CASSLEQGVDEQYF. The CDR3 nucleotides are TGTGCCAGCAGCTTAGAACAGGGGGTTGACGAGCAGTACTTC.

The V gene is TRBV7-3, the J gene TRBJ2-3, with D possibly being TRBD2 (6 bases). The CDR3 length is 14 residues. Germline lookup yields CDR1 SGHTA and CDR2 FQGTGA. V lost 5 bases to trimming and J lost 2 bases, with 11 bases between them. DNA of the CDR3: TGTGCCAGCAGCACCGGGACTTTCACAGATACGCAGTATTTT. Translated: CASSTGTFTDTQYF.

The chain is built from TRBV28 and TRBJ2-3, with 7 bases aligning to TRBD2. Looked up from germline, CDR1 is MDHEN and CDR2 is SYDVKM. After removal of 7 bases from V and 0 bases from J, the junction contained 7 bases not matched to a gene. This CDR3 is built from 15 residues. The CDR3 coding sequence is TGTGCCAGCACGTGGGAGGGCCAGAGCACAGATACGCAGTATTTT. It specifies CASTWEGQSTDTQYF.

The J gene is TRBJ2-7, the V gene TRBV28, with 8 nucleotides matching TRBD2. Looked up from germline, CDR1 is MDHEN and CDR2 is SYDVKM. The CDR3 runs to 15 residues. The ends lost 2 bases at V and 1 base at J; junction bases unmatched: 4. The CDR3 DNA reads TGTGCCAGCAGTTTACCTCGGGGGGGTTCCTACGAGCAGTACTTC. Its protein product is CASSLPRGGSYEQYF.

This chain links TRBV27 with TRBJ2-1, with D possibly matching TRBD2 (6 bases). CDR1 MNHEY and CDR2 SMNVEV come from the germline V gene (reference sequence). Between the trimmed V and J ends, which lost 7 bases and 2 bases, there was a span of 12 bases. The CDR3 length is 14 residues. CDR3 residues: CASNSGSTYNEQFF. The CDR3 DNA reads as TGTGCCAGCAACTCCGGGAGTACCTACAATGAGCAGTTCTTC.